This T cell receptor (beta chain) was found in a study of blood T cell repertoires in COVID-19. This clone has a handful of counts. The table came from immunoSEQ multiplex PCR; TCRdb's copy has only in-frame clones and leaves some out. The sample yields about 250,000 clones, approximately 86% seen once. Sequenced: peripheral blood. The source is a human donor in a cohort sampled during active COVID-19.

The CDR3 loop reads CASSLVGRGEYEQYF. Here the CDR3 DNA reads TGTGCCAGCAGCTTAGTCGGCAGGGGGGAATACGAGCAGTACTTC. This chain connects TRBV7-9 to TRBJ2-7; tentative D call: TRBD1 (7 bases). Germline V lookup: CDR1 SEHNR, CDR2 FQNEAQ (reference sequence). The V and J ends lost 1 base and 4 bases respectively, with 14 bases between them. The length of the CDR3 is 15 residues.